Listed here is a single T cell receptor (beta chain). Clones were sequenced by immunoSEQ multiplex PCR, and TCRdb holds only the in-frame ones, with some missing. The table records 65,000 to 80,000 clones, approximately 98% of them present only once. The V end was cut by 8 bases, the J end by 9 bases, with 23 bases between. This CDR3 is built from 15 residues. The germline V gene has CDR1 MNHEY and CDR2 SVGAGI. The record originates from a study of technical replicates of blood from several donors. The sequenced material came from T cells isolated from PBMCs. The receptor comes from a human donor in good health. The genes are TRBV6-5 and TRBJ2-1; D possibly corresponds to TRBD2 (7 bases). The CDR3: CASSGANAGAGEQFF. As DNA, the CDR3 is TGTGCCAGCTCAGGGGCCAATGCGGGAGCCGGTGAGCAGTTCTTC.